The present entry profiles one T cell receptor (beta chain) with its context. This clone was counted between two and nine times. Its antigen specificity is not known. It has no much larger one-base neighbor in the sample; base qualities were not kept. The cohort comprised 710 or so healthy bone marrow donors. Cohort members were all nominally healthy when sampled, although unrecorded immune exposures were likely present. The donor was CMV seropositive and was included in the group of 300 or so seropositive cohort members. A peripheral blood sample was provided by each donor, and peripheral blood mononuclear cells were used for TCR beta sequencing. Genomic DNA extraction from the blood cell samples was performed with the Qiagen DNeasy Blood Extraction Kit. V and J lose 1 base and 4 bases, and a span of 12 bases separates them. Measured from the cysteine to the phenylalanine, the CDR3 is 15 residues long. The DNA shown is the 45-base CDR3, in frame from base 1. CDR1 and CDR2 are read off the germline V gene as SGHNT and YENEEA.

The library was obtained by the immunoSEQ multiplex PCR assay. For the multiplex PCR, a mixture combining 60 forward primers for TCR Vbeta segments and 13 reverse primers for TCR Jbeta segments was used. Amplification of the CDR3 region of rearranged TCR beta genes was performed with a multiplex PCR assay on genomic DNA. Amplified TCR beta libraries were sequenced as 87-base-pair reads on the Illumina HiSeq System. The authors processed their data as follows. A later analysis tallied 75 million to 85 million unique TCR beta chains across the 600 to 700 repertoires, and some 10 million of those chains were shared by two or more donors. Raw reads were error-corrected and collapsed into unique sequences with a nearest-neighbor algorithm that merged closely related sequences to remove PCR and sequencing errors. To assign V, D and J gene segments, CDR3 sequences were aligned to IMGT reference sequences. For a sequence to be retained, a match of at least six nucleotides was required to both a V gene segment and a J gene segment. Rearrangements were classified as productive when the CDR3 lacked stop codons and remained in frame with V and J, and all other rearrangements were classified as non-productive. CDR3 was defined by IMGT convention, running from the second conserved V-encoded cysteine to the conserved J-encoded phenylalanine. The earlier analysis of approximately 500 of the donors excluded sequences that lacked an unambiguous match to a single V gene segment. An earlier analysis of 500 to 700 of the donors classified V segments as functional when productive rearrangements were above 56.7% and as segregating when the standard deviation between donors was above 5%. To diagnose cytomegalovirus status from the catalog of TCR beta chain sequences, a statistical classification framework was built. V and J gene assignment, in a later analysis, came from comparing TCR nucleotide sequences with IMGT/GENE-DB human TR gene sequences. The TCRdist pipeline was used in a later analysis to assign CDR3 sequences and most-parsimonious VDJ recombination scenarios. In a later analysis, each TCR beta chain was defined by its CDR3 amino acid sequence together with its V-gene family, and reads without a unique V-gene family were excluded. To address suspected cross-contamination and a sequencing artifact, a later analysis removed roughly 580 highly shared, low-generation-probability nucleotide sequences. For each public chain, a later analysis derived a clonal expansion index from normalized ranks of inferred template counts within each repertoire. A later analysis computed generation probabilities with a VDJ recombination model fitted to out-of-frame rearrangements, and checked the results against IGoR. In a later analysis, TCR-TCR, TCR-HLA and TCR-CMV co-occurrence was scored with hypergeometric tests, and a repertoire-size bias correction was applied to TCR pairs. To estimate false discovery rates, a later analysis permuted the HLA or CMV assignments 20 times. In a later analysis, co-occurring TCRs were grouped with DBSCAN, and TCRdist sequence similarity was added when clustering was performed within HLA-allele-positive subsets. Repertoires with fewer than 30,000 or more than 120,000 public chains were left out of co-occurrence clustering, as were about five repertoires with anomalous nucleotide sharing. In its TCRdb copy, this immuneACCESS table keeps in-frame sequences only and misses some clones. Where compared with another copy, unresolved V genes explain less than half of these, and the others have no known cause. That table gives V, J and clone size, and the DNA gave D and trimming. This sample has fewer than 200,000 clones in its table, and under 75% of those were observed once. The ten largest account for approximately 6.9% of the sample.

The data originate from a study of cytomegalovirus exposure and HLA in healthy donors (dated by TCRdb to 2015 to 2018). Regarding the study in general: In an earlier analysis of under 600 of the donors, 276 Gb of sequence data and approximately 120 million unique TCR beta sequences from roughly 200 million T cells were reported. An early release that covered roughly 600 HLA-typed donors contained approximately 300 gigabases of sequencing data and roughly 84 million unique TCR sequences. Among the roughly 430 genotyped donors, 81% belonged to the genetic ancestry cluster associated with self-reported Caucasian donors. The study aimed to test whether cataloging public T cell receptors could reveal signatures of past pathogen exposure. The study profiled the T cell repertoires of fewer than 850 subjects by immunosequencing and related them to cytomegalovirus serostatus. Along with the approximately 620-subject first cohort, a separate validation cohort of over 90 different subjects was used. To predict cytomegalovirus infection status, the study brought together high-throughput TCR immunosequencing, statistical association of individual TCRs with disease status, and machine learning. To study patterns of TCR occurrence, a later analysis re-analyzed previously published TCR beta repertoires from around 660 donors and added high-resolution HLA genotyping. Rather than drawing on any new phenotypic data, the later analysis identified candidate immune exposures from TCR beta sequences and the way those sequences occurred across donors. To decide whether each TCR beta V gene segment behaved as functional or pseudogenic, an earlier analysis of approximately 620 of the donors relied on high-throughput TCR beta sequencing. Donor age, sex, ethnicity and CMV serostatus were compiled together with the repertoire data. A later genetic analysis used genome-wide SNP genotypes for about 55% of the 666 donors, treating that subset as a discovery cohort. All discovery cohort repertoires had been generated on a single sequencing platform. Class I and class II HLA loci were covered by the typing at four-digit resolution. Typing coverage varied by locus: about 620-630 donors for A, B, C, DRB1 and DQB1; roughly 510 for DQA1; about 600 for DPA1; roughly 470 for DPB1. Roughly 5 DR-DQ haplotypes were handled as single units for association and clustering, since linkage in the cohort was strong. Among about 370 genotyped donors of the cohort, an average of approximately 240,000 unique TCR beta nucleotide sequences was sequenced per donor, of which roughly 17% were non-productive. The study at large found these results: Across donors, most TCR sequences were observed very rarely, whereas some public TCRs were present in many individuals. A further reported finding was that TCR beta sequences accurately predicted the HLA-A and HLA-B alleles for most subjects in the first cohort. An association between a missense DCLRE1C variant and V-gene and J-gene trimming of TCR beta chains was found in a later genetic analysis and replicated in an independent cohort. A group of highly shared sequence variants was considered likely to be a technical artifact of the sequencing pipeline. A later analysis reported that several top co-occurrence clusters appeared linked to parvovirus B19, influenza, CMV and Epstein-Barr virus. The study listed 150 to 200 TCR beta chains as associated with cytomegalovirus. When HLA alleles, especially DR and DQ, strongly co-occurred, TCR associations were difficult to assign to individual alleles. For the cohort, immune exposure information was limited to CMV serostatus. Linkage disequilibrium might explain the correlated functional status among segregating V segments, but an unknown experimental factor could not be excluded. In both the original and validation cohorts, the classifier was reported to diagnose cytomegalovirus status with high specificity and sensitivity. This cohort had only TCR beta chains sequenced, and the lack of alpha or paired-chain data limited which features could be detected. Presence/absence analyses assumed roughly uniform sequencing depth across donors, an assumption that may not hold. An earlier analysis of around 500 of the donors showed that most TCR beta V segments appeared in productive rearrangements either about 90% or about 30% of the time, which broadly matched IMGT annotations. The earlier analysis of almost 600 of the donors excluded approximately 15 rarely observed V segments, including chromosome 9 orphons, because counts were too low. A few of the identified cytomegalovirus-associated TCR beta chains were confirmed in vitro to be specific for cytomegalovirus antigens. Compared with equally common non-associated chains, HLA-associated TCR beta chains in a later analysis were more clonally expanded and had lower generation probabilities. Because HLA typing was missing for some donors at each locus, association tests included only the typed subset. According to a later analysis, TCR association rates differed among HLA loci, with DRB1 alleles showing the most associated TCRs and HLA-C alleles showing the fewest. It was suggested by the authors that the approach could potentially be generalized to other disease states and immunological phenotypes. The 87-base-pair reads could not distinguish some IMGT-functional V segments, including TRBV6-2 and TRBV6-3, so those segments were excluded. Specific HLA alleles were associated with over 15,000 TCR beta sequences at a false discovery rate of 0.05 in a later analysis. A later genetic analysis reported fewer N-insertions in productive TCRs among donors in an Asian-associated ancestry cluster than the roughly 700-donor mean. Most CMV-associated TCR beta chains appeared to be HLA-restricted in a later analysis, and the HLA associations seemed to be driven largely by CMV exposure.

The TCR sequence derives from a man between 35 and 55 years old in good health and CMV-seropositive. The specimen was PBMCs. This chain is built from TRBV11-3 and TRBJ2-3; a confident D gene designation cannot be given. In nucleotide form, the sequence is TGTGCCAGCAGCTTAGCAGGCGCCAGGCCAGATACGCAGTATTTT. Its product reads: CASSLAGARPDTQYF.